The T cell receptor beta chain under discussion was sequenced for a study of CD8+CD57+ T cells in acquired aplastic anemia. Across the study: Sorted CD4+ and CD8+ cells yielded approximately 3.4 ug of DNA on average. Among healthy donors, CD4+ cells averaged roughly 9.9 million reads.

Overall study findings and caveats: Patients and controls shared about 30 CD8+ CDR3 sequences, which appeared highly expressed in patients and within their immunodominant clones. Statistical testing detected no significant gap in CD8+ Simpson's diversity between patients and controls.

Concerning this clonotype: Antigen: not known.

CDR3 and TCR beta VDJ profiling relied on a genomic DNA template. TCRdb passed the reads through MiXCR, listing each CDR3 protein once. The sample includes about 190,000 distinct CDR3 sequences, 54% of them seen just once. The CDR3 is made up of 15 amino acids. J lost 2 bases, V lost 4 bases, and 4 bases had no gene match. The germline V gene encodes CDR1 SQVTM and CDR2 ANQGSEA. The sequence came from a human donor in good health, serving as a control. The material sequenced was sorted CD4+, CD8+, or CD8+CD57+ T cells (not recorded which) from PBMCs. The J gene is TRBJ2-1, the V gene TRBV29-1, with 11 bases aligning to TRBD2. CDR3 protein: CSVVAGGPPYNEQFF. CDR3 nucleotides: TGCAGCGTTGTAGCGGGGGGGCCCCCCTACAATGAGCAGTTCTTC.